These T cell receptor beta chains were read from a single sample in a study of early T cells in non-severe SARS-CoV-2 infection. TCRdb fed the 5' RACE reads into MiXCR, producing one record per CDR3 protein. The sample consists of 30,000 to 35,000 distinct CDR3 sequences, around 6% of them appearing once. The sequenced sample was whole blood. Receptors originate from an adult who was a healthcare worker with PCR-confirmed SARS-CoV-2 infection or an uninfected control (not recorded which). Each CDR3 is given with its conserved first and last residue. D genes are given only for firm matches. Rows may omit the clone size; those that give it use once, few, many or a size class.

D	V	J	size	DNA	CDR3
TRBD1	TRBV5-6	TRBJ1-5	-	TGTGCCAGCAGCTTGGGGACAGGGGTTAGCAATCAGCCCCAGCATTTT	CASSLGTGVSNQPQHF
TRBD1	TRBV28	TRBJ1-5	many	TGTGCCAGCAGTACAGGGGATCAGCCCCAGCATTTT	CASSTGDQPQHF
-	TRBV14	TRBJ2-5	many	TGTGCCAGCAGCCAAGCGATGGGGGGGCGAGAGACCCAGTACTTC	CASSQAMGGRETQYF
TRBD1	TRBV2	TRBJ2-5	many	TGTGCCAGCAGTACACAGGGACAGCTGGTTGGAGAGACCCAGTACTTC	CASSTQGQLVGETQYF
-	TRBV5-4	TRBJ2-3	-	TGTGCCAGCAGTACAGACACCCTCGCAGATACGCAGTATTTT	CASSTDTLADTQYF
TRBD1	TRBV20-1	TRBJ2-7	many	TGCAGTGCTGAAGACAGGGATAGCTCCTACGAGCAGTACTTC	CSAEDRDSSYEQYF
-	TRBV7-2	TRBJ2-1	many	TGTGCCAGCATTTCTGCAGGGCTCGCGCACAATGAGCAGTTCTTC	CASISAGLAHNEQFF
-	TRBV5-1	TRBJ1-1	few	TGCGCCAGCGCTGACCCGGAGAACACTGAAGCTTTCTTT	CASADPENTEAFF
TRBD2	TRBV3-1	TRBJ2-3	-	TGTGCCAGCAGCCAAGACAGCGGGGGACCCACAGATACGCAGTATTTT	CASSQDSGGPTDTQYF
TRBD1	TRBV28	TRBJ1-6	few	TGTGCCAGCAGGACAGGGGAAGATAATTCACCCCTCCACTTT	CASRTGEDNSPLHF
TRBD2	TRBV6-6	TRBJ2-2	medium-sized	TGTGCCAGCAGTTACGGAGCGGGGGGCCTGATTTTT	CASSYGAGGLIF
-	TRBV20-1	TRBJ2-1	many	TGCAGTGCTAGTTCCCGGCTAGCCCCCGCCCATGAGCAGTTCTTC	CSASSRLAPAHEQFF
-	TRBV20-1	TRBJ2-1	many	TGCAGTGCTAGCGCACCCAATGAGCAGTTCTTC	CSASAPNEQFF
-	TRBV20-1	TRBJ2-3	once	TGCAGTGCTCTGAAGGGCGGCACAGATACGCAGTATTTT	CSALKGGTDTQYF
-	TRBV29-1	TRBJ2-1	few	TGCAGCGCAGAGCGGCGGAGCTCCTACAATGAGCAGTTCTTC	CSAERRSSYNEQFF
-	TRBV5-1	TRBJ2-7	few	TGCGCCAGCAGCTTGGGCCCGGGGACGTACGAGCAGTACTTC	CASSLGPGTYEQYF
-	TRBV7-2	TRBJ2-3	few	TGTGCCAGCAGACTCGCCAATACGCAGTATTTT	CASRLANTQYF
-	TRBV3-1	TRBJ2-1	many	TGTGCCAGCAGCCAACGGGGTCCCCAGATCAATGAGCAGTTCTTC	CASSQRGPQINEQFF
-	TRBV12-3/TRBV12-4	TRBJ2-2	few	TGTGCCAGCGCAATGTTCTCGAACACCGGGGAGCTGTTTTTT	CASAMFSNTGELFF
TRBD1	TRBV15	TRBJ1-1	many	TGTGCCACCAGCAGAAAGGGACAGCCCTTCACTGAAGCTTTCTTT	CATSRKGQPFTEAFF
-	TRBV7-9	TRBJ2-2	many	TGTGCCAGCAGCTTAGTTAGCGAGGAGCTGTTTTTT	CASSLVSEELFF
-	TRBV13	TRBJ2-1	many	TGTGCCAGCAGCTTAGGCCTGGACAATGAGCAGTTCTTC	CASSLGLDNEQFF